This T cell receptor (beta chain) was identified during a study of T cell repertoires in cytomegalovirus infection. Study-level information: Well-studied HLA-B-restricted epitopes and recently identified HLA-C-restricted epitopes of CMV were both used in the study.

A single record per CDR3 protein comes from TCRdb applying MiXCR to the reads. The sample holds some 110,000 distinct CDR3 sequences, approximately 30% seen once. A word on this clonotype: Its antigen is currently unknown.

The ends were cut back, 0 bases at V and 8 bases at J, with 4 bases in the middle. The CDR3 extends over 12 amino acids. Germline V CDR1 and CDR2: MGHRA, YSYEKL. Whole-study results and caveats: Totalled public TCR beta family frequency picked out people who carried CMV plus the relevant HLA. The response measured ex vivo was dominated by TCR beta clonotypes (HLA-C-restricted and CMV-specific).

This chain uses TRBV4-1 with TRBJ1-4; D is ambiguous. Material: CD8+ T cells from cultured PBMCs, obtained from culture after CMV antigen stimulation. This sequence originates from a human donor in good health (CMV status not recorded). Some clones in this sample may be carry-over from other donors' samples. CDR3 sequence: CASSQDEEKLFF. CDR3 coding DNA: TGCGCCAGCAGCCAAGATGAGGAAAAACTGTTTTTT.